This TCR beta chain stems from a study of identical twins. General study points: Surplus twin overlap in beta out-of-frame sequences was less pronounced.

Via MiXCR, TCRdb re-called the 5' RACE reads, giving one row per CDR3 protein. The repertoire includes about 900,000 distinct CDR3 sequences, 10% to 15% of them detected once, and about 1.6% sits in the top ten. Note on this clonotype: Its antigen remains unknown.

The V gene's germline CDR1 is SGHNT and CDR2 YENEEA. V dropped 4 bases and J dropped 10 bases, with 17 bases sitting between them. The CDR3 is 14 residues long. In addition, the sample was reused for a study of yellow fever vaccine responses in identical twins.

V is TRBV11-3 and J is TRBJ2-1; D is perhaps TRBD2 (5 bases). Sequences were obtained from PBMCs. The clonotype originates from a woman under 30 in good health. The CDR3 sequence is CASSYSFEGEEQFF. CDR3 sequence (DNA): TGTGCCAGCAGCTACTCATTCGAGGGAGAGGAGCAGTTCTTC. Full variable domain (remainder filled in from reference TRBV11-3 and TRBJ2-1): EAGVVQSPRYKIIEKKQPVAFWCNPISGHNTLYWYLQNLGQGPELLIRYENEEAVDDSQLPKDRFSAERLKGVDSTLKIQPAELGDSAVYLCASSYSFEGEEQFFGPGTRLTVL.